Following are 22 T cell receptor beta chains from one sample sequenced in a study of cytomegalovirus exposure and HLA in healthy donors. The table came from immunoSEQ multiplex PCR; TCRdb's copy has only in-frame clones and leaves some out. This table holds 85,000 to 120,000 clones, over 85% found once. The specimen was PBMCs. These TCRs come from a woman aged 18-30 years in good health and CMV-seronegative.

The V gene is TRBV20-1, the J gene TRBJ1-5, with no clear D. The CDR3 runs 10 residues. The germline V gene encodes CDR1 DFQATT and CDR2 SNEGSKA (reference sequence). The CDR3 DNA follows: TGCAGGAGGTGGGATCAGCCCCAGCATTTT. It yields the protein CRRWDQPQHF.

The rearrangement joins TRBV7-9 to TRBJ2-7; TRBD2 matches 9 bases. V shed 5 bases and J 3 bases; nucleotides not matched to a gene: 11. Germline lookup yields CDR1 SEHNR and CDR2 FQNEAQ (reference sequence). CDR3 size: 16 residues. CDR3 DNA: TGTGCCAGCAGCCCCGACCCTAGCGGGGCCTTCTACGAGCAGTACTTC. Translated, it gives CASSPDPSGAFYEQYF.

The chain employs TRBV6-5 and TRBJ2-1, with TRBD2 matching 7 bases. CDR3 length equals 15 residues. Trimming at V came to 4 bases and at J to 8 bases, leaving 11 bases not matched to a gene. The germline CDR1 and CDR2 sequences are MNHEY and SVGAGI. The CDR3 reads CASSWLGGRVDEQFF. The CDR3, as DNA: TGTGCCAGCAGTTGGCTCGGCGGGAGAGTGGATGAGCAGTTCTTC.

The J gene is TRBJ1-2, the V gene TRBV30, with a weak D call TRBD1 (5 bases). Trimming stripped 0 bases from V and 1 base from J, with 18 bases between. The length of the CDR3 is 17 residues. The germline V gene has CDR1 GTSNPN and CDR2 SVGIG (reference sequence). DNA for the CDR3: TGTGCCTGGAGTGTAAGACCCCAGGGTTACCTTAACTATGGCTACACCTTC. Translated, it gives CAWSVRPQGYLNYGYTF.

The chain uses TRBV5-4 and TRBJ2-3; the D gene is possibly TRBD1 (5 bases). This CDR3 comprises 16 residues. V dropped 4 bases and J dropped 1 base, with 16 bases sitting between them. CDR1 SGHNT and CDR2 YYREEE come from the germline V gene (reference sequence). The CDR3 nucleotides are TGTGCCAGCAGCCTTAACTCAGGGAAGGGCACAGATACGCAGTATTTT. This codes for CASSLNSGKGTDTQYF.

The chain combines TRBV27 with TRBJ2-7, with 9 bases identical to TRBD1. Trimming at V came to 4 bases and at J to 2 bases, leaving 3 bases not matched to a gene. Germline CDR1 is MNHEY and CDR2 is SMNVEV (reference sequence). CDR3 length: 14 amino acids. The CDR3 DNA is TGTGCCAGCAGTTGGACAGGGGAGACCTACGAGCAGTACTTC. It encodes CASSWTGETYEQYF.

CDR3 in DNA: TGTGCCAGCAGCTTGGGTTGGGGGCCACGGGATCAGCCCCAGCATTTT. This gives the protein CASSLGWGPRDQPQHF. This chain connects TRBV5-8 to TRBJ1-5; D is perhaps TRBD1 (6 bases). V lost 0 bases, J lost 5 bases, and 15 bases lay in between. The CDR3 length is 16 residues. Germline assignment: CDR1 SGHTS and CDR2 YDEGEE.

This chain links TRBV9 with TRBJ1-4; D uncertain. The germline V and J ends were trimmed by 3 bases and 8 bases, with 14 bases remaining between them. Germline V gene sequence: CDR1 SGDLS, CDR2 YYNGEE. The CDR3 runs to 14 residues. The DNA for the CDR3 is TGTGCCAGCAGCGCTGGGTCTAGGAGCGAAAAACTGTTTTTT. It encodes CASSAGSRSEKLFF.

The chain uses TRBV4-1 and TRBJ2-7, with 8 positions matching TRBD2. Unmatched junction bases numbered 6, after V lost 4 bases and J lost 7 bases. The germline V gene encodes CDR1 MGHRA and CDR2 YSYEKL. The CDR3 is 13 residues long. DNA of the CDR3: TGCGCCAGCAGCCCCCCGGGGGGGACGGAGCAGTACTTC. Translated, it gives CASSPPGGTEQYF.

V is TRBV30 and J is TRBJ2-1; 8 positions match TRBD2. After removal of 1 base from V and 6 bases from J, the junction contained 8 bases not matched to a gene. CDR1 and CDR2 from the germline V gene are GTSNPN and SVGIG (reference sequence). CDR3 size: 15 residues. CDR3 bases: TGTGCCTGGAGTGCCGGGACTAGAACTCCCAATGAGCAGTTCTTC. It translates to CAWSAGTRTPNEQFF.

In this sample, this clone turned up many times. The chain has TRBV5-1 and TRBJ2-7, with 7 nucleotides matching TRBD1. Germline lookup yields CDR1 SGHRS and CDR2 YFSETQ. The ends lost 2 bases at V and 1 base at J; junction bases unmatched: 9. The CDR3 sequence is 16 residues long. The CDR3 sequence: CASSLYGQVESYEQYF. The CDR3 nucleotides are TGCGCCAGCAGCTTATACGGACAGGTGGAGTCCTACGAGCAGTACTTC.

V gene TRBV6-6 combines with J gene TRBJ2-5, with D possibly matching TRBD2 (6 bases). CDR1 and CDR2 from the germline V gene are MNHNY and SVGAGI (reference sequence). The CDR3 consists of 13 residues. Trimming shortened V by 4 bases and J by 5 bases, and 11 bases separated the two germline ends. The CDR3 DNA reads TGTGCCAGCAGTTCTACTAGCCCCGAGACCCAGTACTTC. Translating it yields CASSSTSPETQYF.

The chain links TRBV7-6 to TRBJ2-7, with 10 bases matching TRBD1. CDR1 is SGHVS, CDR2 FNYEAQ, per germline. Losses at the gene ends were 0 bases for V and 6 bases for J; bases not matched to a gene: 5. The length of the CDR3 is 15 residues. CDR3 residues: CASSLAGDRGGEQYF. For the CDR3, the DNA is TGTGCCAGCAGCTTAGCGGGGGACAGGGGAGGCGAGCAGTACTTC.

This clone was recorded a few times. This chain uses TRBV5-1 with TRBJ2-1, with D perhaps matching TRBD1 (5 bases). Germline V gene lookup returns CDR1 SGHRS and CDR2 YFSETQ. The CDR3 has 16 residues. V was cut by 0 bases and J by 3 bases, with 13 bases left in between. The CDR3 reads CASSLEPQGFYNEQFF. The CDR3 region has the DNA TGCGCCAGCAGCTTGGAGCCCCAGGGCTTCTACAATGAGCAGTTCTTC.

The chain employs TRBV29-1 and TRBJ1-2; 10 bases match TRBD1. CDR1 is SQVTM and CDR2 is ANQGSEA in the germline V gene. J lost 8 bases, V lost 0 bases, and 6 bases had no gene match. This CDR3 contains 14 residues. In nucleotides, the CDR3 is TGCAGCGTTGAAGATGGACAGGGGGTAGGGGGCTACACCTTC. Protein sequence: CSVEDGQGVGGYTF.

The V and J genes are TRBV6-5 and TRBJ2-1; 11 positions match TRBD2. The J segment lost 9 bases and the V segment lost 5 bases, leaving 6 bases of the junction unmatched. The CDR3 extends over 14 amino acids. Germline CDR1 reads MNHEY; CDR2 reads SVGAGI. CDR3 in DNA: TGTGCCAGCAGTGAGTCCGGGACTAGCGGTGAGCAGTTCTTC. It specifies CASSESGTSGEQFF.

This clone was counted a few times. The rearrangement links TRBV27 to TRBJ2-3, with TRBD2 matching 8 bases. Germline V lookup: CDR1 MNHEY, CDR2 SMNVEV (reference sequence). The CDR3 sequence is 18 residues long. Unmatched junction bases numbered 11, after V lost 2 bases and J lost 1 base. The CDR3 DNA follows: TGTGCCAGCAGTTTAGGTCGGCGCGCCGGGGGGGGCACAGATACGCAGTATTTT. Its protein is CASSLGRRAGGGTDTQYF.

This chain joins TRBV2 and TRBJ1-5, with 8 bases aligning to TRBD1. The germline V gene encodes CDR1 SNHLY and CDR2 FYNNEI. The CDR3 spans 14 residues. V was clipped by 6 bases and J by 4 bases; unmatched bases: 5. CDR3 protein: CASRGTGENQPQHF. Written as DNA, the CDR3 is TGTGCCAGCAGAGGGACAGGCGAGAATCAGCCCCAGCATTTT. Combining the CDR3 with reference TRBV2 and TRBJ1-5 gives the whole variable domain EPEVTQTPSHQVTQMGQEVILRCVPISNHLYFYWYRQILGQKVEFLVSFYNNEISEKSEIFDDQFSVERPDGSNFTLKIRSTKLEDSAMYFCASRGTGENQPQHFGDGTRLSIL.

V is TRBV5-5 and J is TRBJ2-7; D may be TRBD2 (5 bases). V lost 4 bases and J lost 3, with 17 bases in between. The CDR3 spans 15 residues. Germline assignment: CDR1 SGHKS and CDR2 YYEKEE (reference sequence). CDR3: CASSQSTLVGYEQYF. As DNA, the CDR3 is TGTGCCAGCAGCCAGAGCACACTAGTGGGCTACGAGCAGTACTTC.

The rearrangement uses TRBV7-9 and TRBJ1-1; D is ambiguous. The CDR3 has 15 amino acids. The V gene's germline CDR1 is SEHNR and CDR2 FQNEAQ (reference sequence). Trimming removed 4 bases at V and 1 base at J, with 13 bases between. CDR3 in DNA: TGTGCCAGCAGCTGGTTTGCGGGAGGGAACACTGAAGCTTTCTTT. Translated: CASSWFAGGNTEAFF.

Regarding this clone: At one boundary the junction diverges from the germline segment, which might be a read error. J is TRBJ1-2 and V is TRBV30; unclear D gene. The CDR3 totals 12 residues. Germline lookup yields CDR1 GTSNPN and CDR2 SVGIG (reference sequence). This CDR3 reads CAWSRGNNGYTF. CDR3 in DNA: TGTGCCTGGAGTAGAGGTAACAATGGCTACACCTTC.

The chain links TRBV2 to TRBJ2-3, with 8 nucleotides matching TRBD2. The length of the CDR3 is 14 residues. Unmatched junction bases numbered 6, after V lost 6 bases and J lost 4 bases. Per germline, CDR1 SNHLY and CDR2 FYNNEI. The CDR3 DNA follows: TGTGCCAGCAGCCAAGCGGGAGTGTCAGATACGCAGTATTTT. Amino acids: CASSQAGVSDTQYF.